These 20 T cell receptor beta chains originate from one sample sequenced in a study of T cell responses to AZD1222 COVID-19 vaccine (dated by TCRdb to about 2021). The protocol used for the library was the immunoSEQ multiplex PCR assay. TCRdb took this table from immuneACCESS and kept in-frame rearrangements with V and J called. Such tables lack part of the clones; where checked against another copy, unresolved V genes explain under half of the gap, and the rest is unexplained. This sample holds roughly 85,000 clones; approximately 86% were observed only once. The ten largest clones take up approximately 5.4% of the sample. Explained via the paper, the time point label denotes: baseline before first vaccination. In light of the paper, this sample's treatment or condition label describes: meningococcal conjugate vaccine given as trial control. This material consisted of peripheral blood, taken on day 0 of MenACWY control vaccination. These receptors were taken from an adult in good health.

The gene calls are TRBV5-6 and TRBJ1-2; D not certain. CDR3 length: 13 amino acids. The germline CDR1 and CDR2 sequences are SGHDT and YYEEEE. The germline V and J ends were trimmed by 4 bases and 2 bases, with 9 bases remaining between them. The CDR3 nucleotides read TGTGCCAGCAGCCCGGATGGGAACTATGGCTACACCTTC. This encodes CASSPDGNYGYTF.

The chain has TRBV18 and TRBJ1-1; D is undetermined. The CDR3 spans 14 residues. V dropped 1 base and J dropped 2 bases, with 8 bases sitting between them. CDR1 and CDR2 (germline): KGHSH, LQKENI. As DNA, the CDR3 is TGTGCCAGCTCACCACGGGAAGGAAACACTGAAGCTTTCTTT. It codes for CASSPREGNTEAFF.

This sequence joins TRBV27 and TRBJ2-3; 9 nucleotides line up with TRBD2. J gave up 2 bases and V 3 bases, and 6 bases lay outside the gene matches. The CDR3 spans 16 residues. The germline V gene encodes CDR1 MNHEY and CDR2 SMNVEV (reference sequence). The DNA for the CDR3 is TGTGCCAGCAGTTTCTGGAGCGGGGGGATCACAGATACGCAGTATTTT. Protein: CASSFWSGGITDTQYF.

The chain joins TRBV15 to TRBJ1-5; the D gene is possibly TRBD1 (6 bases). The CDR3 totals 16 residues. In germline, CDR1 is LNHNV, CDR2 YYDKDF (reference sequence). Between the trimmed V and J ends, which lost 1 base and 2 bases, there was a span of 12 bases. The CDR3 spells CATSRVPTGGNQPQHF. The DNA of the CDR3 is TGTGCCACCAGCAGAGTGCCGACAGGCGGCAATCAGCCCCAGCATTTT.

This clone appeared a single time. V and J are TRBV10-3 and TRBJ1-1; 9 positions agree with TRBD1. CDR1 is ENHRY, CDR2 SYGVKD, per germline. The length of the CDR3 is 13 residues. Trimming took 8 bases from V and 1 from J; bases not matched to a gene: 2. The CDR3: CAIGGQGNTEAFF. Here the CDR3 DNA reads TGTGCCATCGGGGGACAGGGGAACACTGAAGCTTTCTTT.

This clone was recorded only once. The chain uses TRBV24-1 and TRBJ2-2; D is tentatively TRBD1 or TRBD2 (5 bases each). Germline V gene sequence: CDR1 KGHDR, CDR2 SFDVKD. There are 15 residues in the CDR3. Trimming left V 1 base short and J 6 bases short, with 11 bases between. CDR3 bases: TGTGCCACCAGTGATTTTAGGGGAGACCCCGGGGAGCTGTTTTTT. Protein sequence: CATSDFRGDPGELFF.

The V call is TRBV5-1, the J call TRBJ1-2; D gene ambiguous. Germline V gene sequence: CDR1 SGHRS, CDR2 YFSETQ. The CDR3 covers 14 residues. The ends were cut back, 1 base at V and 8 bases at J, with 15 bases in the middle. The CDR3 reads CASSLSKGEDGYTF. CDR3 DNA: TGCGCCAGCAGCTTGAGCAAGGGTGAGGACGGCTACACCTTC.

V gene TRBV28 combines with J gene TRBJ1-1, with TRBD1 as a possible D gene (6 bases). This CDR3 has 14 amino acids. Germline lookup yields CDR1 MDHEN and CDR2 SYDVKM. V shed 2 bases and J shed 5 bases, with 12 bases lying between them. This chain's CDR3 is CASSLGGQGTEAFF. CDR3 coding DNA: TGTGCCAGCAGTTTAGGAGGGCAGGGGACTGAAGCTTTCTTT.

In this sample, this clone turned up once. Here the CDR3 reads CAWTRPRESMNTEAFF. CDR3 coding DNA: TGTGCCTGGACCCGTCCCAGGGAATCTATGAACACTGAAGCTTTCTTT. The gene calls are TRBV30 and TRBJ1-1; possibly TRBD1 for D (5 bases). Trimming pared 4 bases from V and 0 bases from J, leaving 18 bases between. CDR1 and CDR2 (germline): GTSNPN, SVGIG (reference sequence). This CDR3 is 16 amino acids long.

This CDR3 is CASSLREGLNTEAFF. In DNA, the CDR3 is TGTGCCAGCAGCTTAAGGGAGGGATTGAACACTGAAGCTTTCTTT. This rearrangement joins TRBV7-9 to TRBJ1-1; no clear D. The germline V and J ends were trimmed by 2 bases and 0 bases, with 10 bases remaining between them. The CDR3 spans 15 residues. The germline gives CDR1 SEHNR, CDR2 FQNEAQ (reference sequence).

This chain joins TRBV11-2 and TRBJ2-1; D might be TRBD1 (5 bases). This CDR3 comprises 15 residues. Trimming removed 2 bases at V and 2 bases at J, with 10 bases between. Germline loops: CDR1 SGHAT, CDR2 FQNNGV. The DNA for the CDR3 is TGTGCCAGCAGCTTAATTGCAGGGACCTACAATGAGCAGTTCTTC. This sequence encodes CASSLIAGTYNEQFF.

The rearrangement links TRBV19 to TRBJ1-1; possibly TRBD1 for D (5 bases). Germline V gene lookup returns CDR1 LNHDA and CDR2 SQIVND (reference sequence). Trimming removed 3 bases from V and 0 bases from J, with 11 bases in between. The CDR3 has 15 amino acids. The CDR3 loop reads CASSIKGRLNTEAFF. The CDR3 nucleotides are TGTGCCAGTAGTATCAAGGGACGTTTGAACACTGAAGCTTTCTTT.

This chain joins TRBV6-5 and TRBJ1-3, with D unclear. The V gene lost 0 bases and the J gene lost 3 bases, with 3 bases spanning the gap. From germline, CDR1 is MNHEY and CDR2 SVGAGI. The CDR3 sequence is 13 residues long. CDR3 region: CASSYSLGNTIYF. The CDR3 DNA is TGTGCCAGCAGTTACTCCCTTGGAAACACCATATATTTT.

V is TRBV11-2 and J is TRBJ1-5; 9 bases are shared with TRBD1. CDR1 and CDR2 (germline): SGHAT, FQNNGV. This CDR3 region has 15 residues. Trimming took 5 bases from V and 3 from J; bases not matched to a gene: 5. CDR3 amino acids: CASSLGQGDNQPQHF. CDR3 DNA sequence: TGTGCCAGCAGCCTGGGACAGGGAGACAATCAGCCCCAGCATTTT.

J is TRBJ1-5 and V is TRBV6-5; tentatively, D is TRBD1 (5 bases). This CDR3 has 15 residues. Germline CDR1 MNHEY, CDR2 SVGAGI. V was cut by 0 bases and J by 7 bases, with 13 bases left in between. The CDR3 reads CASSYSGGAGQPQHF. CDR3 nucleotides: TGTGCCAGCAGTTACTCGGGAGGGGCGGGACAGCCCCAGCATTTT.

The DNA of the CDR3 is TGTGCCAGCAGTTCTGAACTCATAGGGACCGGGGAGCTGTTTTTT. Its translation: CASSSELIGTGELFF. The rearrangement links TRBV28 to TRBJ2-2; D not certain. The CDR3 runs 15 residues. Germline V gives CDR1 MDHEN, CDR2 SYDVKM. The V end lost 4 bases, the J end lost 5 bases, and 14 bases lay between the germline ends.

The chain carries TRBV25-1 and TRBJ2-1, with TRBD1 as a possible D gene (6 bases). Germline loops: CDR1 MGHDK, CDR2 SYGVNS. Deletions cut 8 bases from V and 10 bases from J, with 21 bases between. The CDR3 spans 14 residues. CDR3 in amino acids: CASGSLLTGIEQFF. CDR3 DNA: TGTGCCAGCGGTTCCCTTCTTACAGGGATCGAGCAGTTCTTC. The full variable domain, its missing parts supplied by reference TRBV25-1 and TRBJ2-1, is EADIYQTPRYLVIGTGKKITLECSQTMGHDKMYWYQQDPGMELHLIHYSYGVNSTEKGDLSSESTVSRIRTEHFPLTLESARPSHTSQYLCASGSLLTGIEQFFGPGTRLTVL.

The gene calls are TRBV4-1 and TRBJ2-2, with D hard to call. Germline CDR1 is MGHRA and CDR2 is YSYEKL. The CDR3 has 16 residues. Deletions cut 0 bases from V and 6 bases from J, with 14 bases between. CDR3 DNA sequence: TGCGCCAGCAGCCAAGAACTGAGAGTCACTGCCGGGGAGCTGTTTTTT. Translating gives CASSQELRVTAGELFF.

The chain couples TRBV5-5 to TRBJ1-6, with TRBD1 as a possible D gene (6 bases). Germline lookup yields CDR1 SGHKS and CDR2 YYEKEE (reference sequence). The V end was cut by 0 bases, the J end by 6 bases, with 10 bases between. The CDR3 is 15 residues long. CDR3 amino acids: CASSLAWDINSPLHF. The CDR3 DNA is TGTGCCAGCAGCTTGGCCTGGGACATTAATTCACCCCTCCACTTT.

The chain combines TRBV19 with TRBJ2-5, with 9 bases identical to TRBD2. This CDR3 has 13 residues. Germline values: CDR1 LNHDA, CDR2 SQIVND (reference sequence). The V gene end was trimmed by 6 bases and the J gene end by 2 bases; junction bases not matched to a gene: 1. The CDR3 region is CASRTSGQETQYF. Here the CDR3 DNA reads TGTGCCAGTAGGACTAGCGGTCAAGAGACCCAGTACTTC.